The entry below gives a single T cell receptor (beta chain) sequence along with its context. The data derive from a study of blood T cell repertoires in COVID-19. Study details: In each case, the material was cDNA or gDNA derived from T cells, B-cell-depleted T cells, or PBMCs.

The CDR3 consists of 14 residues. The ends lost 6 bases at V and 6 bases at J; junction bases unmatched: 10. In germline, CDR1 is SGHRS, CDR2 YFSETQ. Per the original data handling: Nucleated cell counts were estimated from reference gene primer amplification. Produced via immunoSEQ multiplex PCR; TCRdb's table is partial and in-frame only. The V and J calls and clone size come from that table; D and trimming were worked out from the DNA. This table holds fewer than 250,000 clones, around 79% found once. Sequenced input: peripheral blood. The rearrangement links TRBV5-1 to TRBJ2-7; TRBD1 matches 9 bases. This TCR was sampled from a woman aged 45-65 years with acute or convalescent COVID-19. This chain's CDR3 is CASNLDRGDGEQYF. The CDR3, as DNA: TGCGCCAGCAACCTCGACAGGGGGGACGGCGAGCAGTACTTC.